The entry that follows covers one TCR beta chain sequence. The antigen remains undetermined. The V gene's germline CDR1 is MDHEN and CDR2 SYDVKM. The CDR3 runs to 13 residues. J gave up 8 bases and V 3 bases, and 6 bases lay outside the gene matches. The data originate from a study of T cell responses to AZD1222 COVID-19 vaccine. Assay used: immunoSEQ multiplex PCR; TCRdb lists only in-frame clones, some missing. The data contain about 140,000 clones, 75% to 95% of them singletons. Regarding the study as a whole: No repertoire was sampled before or during the peak T cell response, only after it. Females made up more of the donors, who were largely white British, and clonal diversity may have come out too low.

The sample in question was peripheral blood, obtained 28 days after the second dose of the MenACWY control vaccine. The TCR sequence derives from an adult who received the MenACWY meningococcal vaccine as a control. The rearrangement joins TRBV28 to TRBJ1-2; TRBD1 agrees at 7 bases. The CDR3, as DNA: TGTGCCAGCAGTTTGCCCGACAGGGTCGGCTACACCTTC. Residues: CASSLPDRVGYTF.